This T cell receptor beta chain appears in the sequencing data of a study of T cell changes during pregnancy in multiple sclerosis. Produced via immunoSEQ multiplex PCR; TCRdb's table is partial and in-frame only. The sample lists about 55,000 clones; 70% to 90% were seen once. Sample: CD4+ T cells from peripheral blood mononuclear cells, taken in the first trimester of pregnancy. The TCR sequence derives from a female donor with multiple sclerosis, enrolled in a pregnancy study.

CDR3 protein: CSIRGGWNTGELFF. DNA for the CDR3: TGCAGCATACGAGGCGGATGGAACACCGGGGAGCTGTTTTTT. The rearrangement uses TRBV29-1 and TRBJ2-2; D is unresolved. CDR1 SQVTM and CDR2 ANQGSEA come from the germline V gene. Trimming took 8 bases from V and 1 from J, leaving 14 bases between them. This CDR3 region has 14 residues.